This TCR beta chain was observed in a study of cytomegalovirus exposure and HLA in healthy donors. For the study at large: The 120 or so validation repertoires were reported in a later analysis to have been generated on the same platform as the roughly 670 first-cohort repertoires.

The V gene lost 3 bases and the J gene lost 0 bases, with 24 bases spanning the gap. The germline CDR1 and CDR2 sequences are GTSNPN and SVGIG (reference sequence). This CDR3 comprises 19 residues. Assay: immunoSEQ multiplex PCR; the TCRdb copy retains only in-frame clones and omits some. This sample has approximately 220,000 clones, with just under 90% found just once. The specimen sequenced was PBMCs. This sequence originates from a man between 18 and 35 years old in good health and CMV-seronegative. The chain carries TRBV30 and TRBJ1-5, with D possibly being TRBD1 (5 bases). DNA of the CDR3: TGTGCCTGGAGCGGGAGCGGGACGGACTTATCTTATAGCAATCAGCCCCAGCATTTT. Amino acid sequence: CAWSGSGTDLSYSNQPQHF.